Listed below are T cell receptor beta chains from one sample, sequenced in a study of CD8 T cells in ankylosing spondylitis. TCRdb analysed the 5' RACE reads with MiXCR anew, one entry per CDR3 protein. The sample includes about 240,000 distinct CDR3 sequences, around 7.8% of them seen just once. What was sequenced was blood, either unsorted or a sorted T cell fraction (not recorded which). These receptors came from a male donor with ankylosing spondylitis or in good health (not recorded which). Both conserved end residues are part of each CDR3. The D gene is left open where the match is weak. The size of a clone is reported for some rows only, either as once, few or many, or as a class for expanded clones.

CDR3	DNA	V	D	size	J
CASRDGTGGRTSDLSIQYF	TGCGCCAGCAGAGATGGGACAGGGGGTCGGACTAGCGACCTTTCCATTCAGTACTTC	TRBV5-1	TRBD1	many	TRBJ2-4
CASSRDPANTGELFF	TGTGCCAGCAGTCGGGACCCTGCGAACACCGGGGAGCTGTTTTTT	TRBV7-2	.	many	TRBJ2-2
CASSASGTDNEQFF	TGTGCCAGCAGCGCAAGCGGGACCGACAATGAGCAGTTCTTC	TRBV9	TRBD2	many	TRBJ2-1
CSVVAGEGDTQYF	TGCAGCGTCGTAGCGGGAGAGGGAGATACGCAGTATTTT	TRBV29-1	TRBD2	many	TRBJ2-3
CKGGGNTEAFF	TGCAAAGGAGGGGGGAACACTGAAGCTTTCTTT	TRBV20-1	.	.	TRBJ1-1
CASSLGRLAFLHGEWDIQYF	TGCGCCAGCAGCCTAGGTCGACTAGCGTTTTTACATGGGGAATGGGACATTCAGTACTTC	TRBV5-1	TRBD2	many	TRBJ2-4
CASSRSGTGRYEQFF	TGCGCCAGCAGTCGTTCCGGGACAGGGAGGTATGAGCAGTTCTTC	TRBV10-1	TRBD1	many	TRBJ2-1
CASSVDPGTDTQYF	TGTGCCAGCAGCGTAGACCCAGGCACAGATACGCAGTATTTT	TRBV9	.	many	TRBJ2-3
CAWSVRGGEAFF	TGTGCCTGGAGTGTACGGGGCGGAGAAGCTTTCTTT	TRBV30	.	many	TRBJ1-1
CASSNKGRSADTQYF	TGTGCCAGTAGCAATAAGGGACGCTCGGCAGATACGCAGTATTTT	TRBV19	.	.	TRBJ2-3
CASSSYSYNSVTNEQFF	TGTGCCAGCAGCTCTTACTCCTATAACAGCGTTACCAATGAGCAGTTCTTC	TRBV7-2	.	many	TRBJ2-1
CSVDGHSEAFF	TGCAGCGTCGACGGGCACAGCGAAGCTTTCTTT	TRBV29-1	.	many	TRBJ1-1
CASSFRTSGSADTQYF	TGTGCCAGCAGCTTTAGGACTAGCGGGAGTGCAGATACGCAGTATTTT	TRBV7-8	TRBD2	.	TRBJ2-3
CSVDPYHHYNEQFF	TGCAGCGTTGACCCCTATCACCATTACAATGAGCAGTTCTTC	TRBV29-1	.	many	TRBJ2-1
CASSQVPGTNTEAFF	TGTGCCAGCAGCCAAGTCCCCGGGACGAACACTGAAGCTTTCTTT	TRBV14	.	many	TRBJ1-1
CASSHPAERGYGVEEFF	TGTGCCAGCAGCCACCCGGCAGAGCGGGGATATGGAGTGGAGGAGTTCTTC	TRBV6-2/TRBV6-3	TRBD2	many	TRBJ2-1
CASNWGTGPLNEQFF	TGTGCCAGCAACTGGGGGACAGGGCCCCTGAATGAGCAGTTCTTC	TRBV12-3/TRBV12-4	TRBD1	.	TRBJ2-1
CASSLGGTDNEKLFF	TGTGCCAGCAGCTTAGGAGGGACAGATAATGAAAAACTGTTTTTT	TRBV7-9	TRBD1	few	TRBJ1-4
CAIGPPGANVLTF	TGTGCCATCGGCCCCCCTGGGGCCAACGTCCTGACTTTC	TRBV10-3	.	many	TRBJ2-6
CASSQTGSLAKNIQYF	TGCGCCAGCAGCCAGACAGGGTCTCTAGCCAAAAACATTCAGTACTTC	TRBV4-1	TRBD1	many	TRBJ2-4
CASSPRDSETFSGANVLTF	TGTGCCAGCAGCCCAAGGGACAGTGAGACATTCTCTGGGGCCAACGTCCTGACTTTC	TRBV5-6	TRBD1	few	TRBJ2-6
CASRPVPGEANTGELFF	TGTGCCAGCAGGCCCGTACCTGGGGAAGCGAACACCGGGGAGCTGTTTTTT	TRBV12-3/TRBV12-4	.	few	TRBJ2-2
CASSPSQGGNEKLFF	TGTGCCAGCAGTCCCTCCCAGGGTGGTAATGAAAAACTGTTTTTT	TRBV27	.	many	TRBJ1-4
CASTFPVGTGASYGYTF	TGTGCCAGCACCTTCCCCGTGGGGACAGGGGCTTCGTATGGCTACACCTTC	TRBV7-8	TRBD1	many	TRBJ1-2
CSVEAEMNTEAFF	TGCAGCGTTGAAGCGGAGATGAACACTGAAGCTTTCTTT	TRBV29-1	.	many	TRBJ1-1
CASSFRRGPYNEQFF	TGTGCCAGCAGTTTTAGGCGGGGTCCCTACAATGAGCAGTTCTTC	TRBV12-3/TRBV12-4	.	many	TRBJ2-1
CSARDWSEPYEQYF	TGCAGTGCTAGAGATTGGAGCGAGCCCTACGAGCAGTACTTC	TRBV20-1	.	many	TRBJ2-7
CASSSFDTEAFF	TGTGCCAGCAGTTCCTTTGACACTGAAGCTTTCTTT	TRBV12-3/TRBV12-4	.	many	TRBJ1-1
CASSELLAGGTQETQYF	TGTGCCAGCAGTGAATTGCTAGCGGGGGGCACCCAAGAGACCCAGTACTTC	TRBV25-1	TRBD2	few	TRBJ2-5
CARSPGLVGYTF	TGTGCCAGGAGCCCTGGGCTCGTTGGCTACACCTTC	TRBV4-2	.	.	TRBJ1-2
CASSLEGGWTYEQYF	TGTGCCAGCAGCTTAGAGGGGGGGTGGACCTACGAGCAGTACTTC	TRBV11-2	TRBD2	.	TRBJ2-7
CAWEPFKGAGELFF	TGTGCCTGGGAACCGTTTAAAGGTGCCGGGGAGCTGTTTTTT	TRBV30	.	few	TRBJ2-2
CASSPRRADQETQYF	TGTGCCAGCTCACCAAGGAGGGCAGATCAAGAGACCCAGTACTTC	TRBV18	.	.	TRBJ2-5
CASTFPAGTRLFF	TGTGCCAGCACCTTTCCGGCGGGTACGAGGCTGTTTTTT	TRBV7-2	.	many	TRBJ1-4
CAIRDFDRVTDTQYF	TGTGCCATCAGGGATTTTGACAGGGTGACAGATACGCAGTATTTT	TRBV10-3	TRBD1	.	TRBJ2-3
CASSAGNRNEQFF	TGTGCCAGCAGCGCCGGGAACCGTAATGAGCAGTTCTTC	TRBV5-6	.	many	TRBJ2-1
CAISERVRGAGREQFF	TGTGCCATCAGTGAGCGGGTCAGGGGCGCTGGACGTGAGCAGTTCTTC	TRBV10-3	.	many	TRBJ2-1
CASSLGIVSYNEQFF	TGTGCCAGCAGTTTAGGGATAGTCTCCTACAATGAGCAGTTCTTC	TRBV28	.	many	TRBJ2-1